These T cell receptor beta chains were read from a single sample in a study of human versus mouse CDR3 diversity and MHC coevolution. Assay: immunoSEQ multiplex PCR; the TCRdb copy retains only in-frame clones and omits some. The sample lists about 81,000 clones; 93% were seen once. The sequenced sample consisted of naive CD4+ T cells from blood. Receptors were obtained from a person aged 30 to 69 in good health. Each CDR3 is given with its conserved first and last residue. D genes are given only for firm matches. Size is omitted from some rows. Given values are once, few, many or a class for expanded clones.

d_gene: TRBD1
v_gene: TRBV7-9
abundance: .
j_gene: TRBJ2-2
CDR3nt: TGTGCCAGCAGCTATCCAGGACAGGTCACCGGGGAGCTGTTTTTT
CDR3aa: CASSYPGQVTGELFF

d_gene: .
v_gene: TRBV14
abundance: .
j_gene: TRBJ2-7
CDR3nt: TGTGCCAGCAGCCAAAACACAGGGCCCTACGAGCAGTACTTC
CDR3aa: CASSQNTGPYEQYF

d_gene: .
v_gene: TRBV5-4
abundance: .
j_gene: TRBJ1-1
CDR3nt: TGTGCCAGCAGCTTGGATATAGGAACAGGGCTCGCTGAAGCTTTCTTT
CDR3aa: CASSLDIGTGLAEAFF

d_gene: .
v_gene: TRBV18
abundance: .
j_gene: TRBJ2-1
CDR3nt: TGTGCCAGCTTCACTAGGGTGAATGAGCAGTTCTTC
CDR3aa: CASFTRVNEQFF

d_gene: .
v_gene: TRBV4-3
abundance: .
j_gene: TRBJ2-7
CDR3nt: TGCGCCAGCAGCCAAGATGGCCCAGGGGGGTACGAGCAGTACTTC
CDR3aa: CASSQDGPGGYEQYF

d_gene: .
v_gene: TRBV12-2
abundance: .
j_gene: TRBJ1-1
CDR3nt: TGTGCAAGTCGCCTACTCCAGGGGGGCGAAGCTTTCTTT
CDR3aa: CASRLLQGGEAFF

d_gene: TRBD1
v_gene: TRBV7-2
abundance: .
j_gene: TRBJ1-5
CDR3nt: TGTGCCAGCAGTGGACAGGGTAATCAGCCCCAGCATTTT
CDR3aa: CASSGQGNQPQHF

d_gene: TRBD2
v_gene: TRBV7-7
abundance: few
j_gene: TRBJ2-3
CDR3nt: TGTGCCAGCAGCTCGACTAGCGGGAGTGATACGCAGTATTTT
CDR3aa: CASSSTSGSDTQYF

d_gene: .
v_gene: TRBV9
abundance: .
j_gene: TRBJ2-7
CDR3nt: TGTGCCAGCAGCGACACATCCGGGGGCTACGAGCAGTACTTC
CDR3aa: CASSDTSGGYEQYF

d_gene: TRBD1
v_gene: TRBV6-6
abundance: .
j_gene: TRBJ2-7
CDR3nt: TGTGCCAGCAGTTATCCGACAGGGGGCGACGAGCAGTACTTC
CDR3aa: CASSYPTGGDEQYF

d_gene: TRBD2
v_gene: TRBV7-2
abundance: .
j_gene: TRBJ2-7
CDR3nt: TGTGCCAGCAGCCTAACCGGGACTAGCGACTCCTACGAGCAGTACTTC
CDR3aa: CASSLTGTSDSYEQYF

d_gene: TRBD1
v_gene: TRBV19
abundance: .
j_gene: TRBJ1-2
CDR3nt: TGTGCCAGTAGTGTGACAGGGATTTTAGGCTACACCTTC
CDR3aa: CASSVTGILGYTF

d_gene: TRBD1
v_gene: TRBV19
abundance: .
j_gene: TRBJ1-1
CDR3nt: TGTGCCAGTAGTATCTCCGGGACAGGAACGAACACTGAAGCTTTCTTT
CDR3aa: CASSISGTGTNTEAFF

d_gene: TRBD1
v_gene: TRBV7-6
abundance: .
j_gene: TRBJ2-5
CDR3nt: TGTGCCAGCAGCTTAGGACAGGGGGCCGAAGAGACCCAGTACTTC
CDR3aa: CASSLGQGAEETQYF

d_gene: TRBD1
v_gene: TRBV5-6
abundance: .
j_gene: TRBJ1-2
CDR3nt: TGTGCCAGCAGCTTGGGAGGGACAGGGAGCTATGGCTACACCTTC
CDR3aa: CASSLGGTGSYGYTF

d_gene: .
v_gene: TRBV18
abundance: .
j_gene: TRBJ1-6
CDR3nt: TGTGCCAGCTCACCTGAGGGTGGCTATAATTCACCCCTCCACTTT
CDR3aa: CASSPEGGYNSPLHF

d_gene: TRBD1
v_gene: TRBV27
abundance: .
j_gene: TRBJ2-3
CDR3nt: TGTGCCGGGGCAACCGTGGCAGGGGGTGTCCCAGATACGCAGTATTTT
CDR3aa: CAGATVAGGVPDTQYF

d_gene: .
v_gene: TRBV18
abundance: .
j_gene: TRBJ2-3
CDR3nt: TGTGCCAGCTCACCCAGGCAGGCCACAGATACGCAGTATTTT
CDR3aa: CASSPRQATDTQYF

d_gene: TRBD1
v_gene: TRBV6-1
abundance: .
j_gene: TRBJ2-2
CDR3nt: TGTGCCAGCAGTGGGGCAGGGGGCTTGGGGACCGGGGAGCTGTTTTTT
CDR3aa: CASSGAGGLGTGELFF

d_gene: .
v_gene: TRBV4-3
abundance: .
j_gene: TRBJ2-1
CDR3nt: TGCGCCAGCAGCCAAGATAGGGCTAGCCTAGCCAATGAGCAGTTCTTC
CDR3aa: CASSQDRASLANEQFF

d_gene: TRBD1
v_gene: TRBV29-1
abundance: .
j_gene: TRBJ1-1
CDR3nt: TGCAGCGTTGAAGCGTTCACCTCATGGCGTGGAGGGACAGGGAGAGGGGACACTGAAGCTTTCTTT
CDR3aa: CSVEAFTSWRGGTGRGDTEAFF

d_gene: TRBD1
v_gene: TRBV28
abundance: once
j_gene: TRBJ2-6
CDR3nt: TGTGCCAGCAGTTCCAGGGGGATGGGGGCCAACGTCCTGACTTTC
CDR3aa: CASSSRGMGANVLTF

d_gene: .
v_gene: TRBV7-2
abundance: .
j_gene: TRBJ2-2
CDR3nt: TGTGCCAGCAGCTTAGTAGTCTTAACGCCTGACACCGGGGAGCTGTTTTTT
CDR3aa: CASSLVVLTPDTGELFF

d_gene: TRBD1
v_gene: TRBV27
abundance: .
j_gene: TRBJ1-2
CDR3nt: TGTGCCAGCAGGGGAACAGGGGGGAGTGGCTACACCTTC
CDR3aa: CASRGTGGSGYTF

d_gene: .
v_gene: TRBV19
abundance: .
j_gene: TRBJ1-1
CDR3nt: TGTGCCAGCCGTCAAATTGACACCTTGAACACTGAAGCTTTCTTT
CDR3aa: CASRQIDTLNTEAFF

d_gene: .
v_gene: TRBV11-2
abundance: .
j_gene: TRBJ1-2
CDR3nt: TGTGCCAGCAGCTTAGATGAAACCGGGTACGCTGGCTACACCTTC
CDR3aa: CASSLDETGYAGYTF

d_gene: TRBD2
v_gene: TRBV5-4
abundance: once
j_gene: TRBJ2-2
CDR3nt: TGTGCCAGCAGCTTGGGACTAGCGGGAGGGAACACCGGGGAGCTGTTTTTT
CDR3aa: CASSLGLAGGNTGELFF

d_gene: .
v_gene: TRBV10-3
abundance: few
j_gene: TRBJ1-3
CDR3nt: TGTGCCATCAGTGACGGGGGTACCTCTGGAAACACCATATATTTT
CDR3aa: CAISDGGTSGNTIYF

d_gene: .
v_gene: TRBV18
abundance: .
j_gene: TRBJ1-3
CDR3nt: TGTGCCAGCTCACCGGAGGTCTCTGGAAACACCATATATTTT
CDR3aa: CASSPEVSGNTIYF

d_gene: .
v_gene: TRBV18
abundance: .
j_gene: TRBJ2-5
CDR3nt: TGTGCCAGCTCACCGAAACAGCAAGAGACCCAGTACTTC
CDR3aa: CASSPKQQETQYF

d_gene: TRBD2
v_gene: TRBV27
abundance: .
j_gene: TRBJ2-3
CDR3nt: TGTGCCAGCAGTTGGACTAGCGGGAGCCCGCAGTATTTT
CDR3aa: CASSWTSGSPQYF

d_gene: TRBD1
v_gene: TRBV4-1
abundance: .
j_gene: TRBJ1-1
CDR3nt: TGCGCCAGCAGCCAACCCACTCAGGGGGTGCGCACTGAAGCTTTCTTT
CDR3aa: CASSQPTQGVRTEAFF

d_gene: .
v_gene: TRBV4-2
abundance: .
j_gene: TRBJ2-3
CDR3nt: TGTGCCAGCAGCCAAGTAGGGGGAGGGCCAGCAGATACGCAGTATTTT
CDR3aa: CASSQVGGGPADTQYF

d_gene: .
v_gene: TRBV5-1
abundance: .
j_gene: TRBJ2-3
CDR3nt: TGCGCCAGCAGCTCCGGGACAACAAGCACAGATACGCAGTATTTT
CDR3aa: CASSSGTTSTDTQYF

d_gene: .
v_gene: TRBV7-3
abundance: .
j_gene: TRBJ1-5
CDR3nt: TGTGCCAGCAGCTTAGGAGCTAACAATCAGCCCCAGCATTTT
CDR3aa: CASSLGANNQPQHF

d_gene: .
v_gene: TRBV13
abundance: .
j_gene: TRBJ2-2
CDR3nt: TGTGCCAGCAGCAGAGGTACCGGGGAGCTGTTTTTT
CDR3aa: CASSRGTGELFF

d_gene: TRBD2
v_gene: TRBV11-3
abundance: .
j_gene: TRBJ2-3
CDR3nt: TGTGCCAGCAGCCAACTAGCGGGTAGCACAGATACGCAGTATTTT
CDR3aa: CASSQLAGSTDTQYF

d_gene: .
v_gene: TRBV28
abundance: .
j_gene: TRBJ1-4
CDR3nt: TGTGCCAGCAGTTCCGCTAATAATGAAAAACTGTTTTTT
CDR3aa: CASSSANNEKLFF

d_gene: .
v_gene: TRBV18
abundance: .
j_gene: TRBJ1-1
CDR3nt: TGTGCCAGCTCACCACAGGGGAGGGAAGCTTTCTTT
CDR3aa: CASSPQGREAFF

d_gene: .
v_gene: TRBV7-6
abundance: .
j_gene: TRBJ2-1
CDR3nt: TGTGCCAGCAGCTTAGCCTTCGGGACCTACAATGAGCAGTTCTTC
CDR3aa: CASSLAFGTYNEQFF

d_gene: TRBD2
v_gene: TRBV19
abundance: .
j_gene: TRBJ2-2
CDR3nt: TGTGCCAGTAGTATAGGATTTGGGACTAGCGGGACAAACACCGGGGAGCTGTTTTTT
CDR3aa: CASSIGFGTSGTNTGELFF

d_gene: .
v_gene: TRBV6-5
abundance: .
j_gene: TRBJ2-7
CDR3nt: TGTGCCAGCAGTTACTCGAGAAATGAGGGCGTCTACGAGCAGTACTTC
CDR3aa: CASSYSRNEGVYEQYF

d_gene: TRBD1
v_gene: TRBV6-5
abundance: once
j_gene: TRBJ2-7
CDR3nt: TGTGCCAGCAGCCGGGACAGGCGGTCCTACGAGCAGTACTTC
CDR3aa: CASSRDRRSYEQYF

d_gene: .
v_gene: TRBV7-2
abundance: .
j_gene: TRBJ1-5
CDR3nt: TGTGCCAGCAGCTTAAGGGATGAGGGTCAGCCCCAGCATTTT
CDR3aa: CASSLRDEGQPQHF

d_gene: TRBD1
v_gene: TRBV6-5
abundance: .
j_gene: TRBJ1-1
CDR3nt: TGTGCCAGCAGTCGACAGGGGGCGCGAGACACTGAAGCTTTCTTT
CDR3aa: CASSRQGARDTEAFF

d_gene: .
v_gene: TRBV7-2
abundance: .
j_gene: TRBJ2-5
CDR3nt: TGTGCCAGCAAGGGGGGGGAGACCCAGTACTTC
CDR3aa: CASKGGETQYF

d_gene: TRBD1
v_gene: TRBV11-1
abundance: .
j_gene: TRBJ2-7
CDR3nt: TGTGCCAGCAGCTCTAGGCGGACAGGGTTATACGAGCAGTACTTC
CDR3aa: CASSSRRTGLYEQYF

d_gene: .
v_gene: TRBV5-1
abundance: .
j_gene: TRBJ1-3
CDR3nt: TGCGCCAGCAGCTTAGGGGTAGCTGGAAACACCATATATTTT
CDR3aa: CASSLGVAGNTIYF

d_gene: TRBD1
v_gene: TRBV2
abundance: .
j_gene: TRBJ2-7
CDR3nt: TGTGCCAGCAGCATCCCGGGGGACAGGCGATACGAGCAGTACTTC
CDR3aa: CASSIPGDRRYEQYF

d_gene: .
v_gene: TRBV15
abundance: .
j_gene: TRBJ2-1
CDR3nt: TGTGCCACCAGGGACGATGGGGGGGCAGACAACAATGAGCAGTTCTTC
CDR3aa: CATRDDGGADNNEQFF

d_gene: TRBD2
v_gene: TRBV11-2
abundance: .
j_gene: TRBJ2-7
CDR3nt: TGTGCCAGCAGTCTTGGACTAGCGGGAATCCACGAGCAGTACTTC
CDR3aa: CASSLGLAGIHEQYF

d_gene: TRBD2
v_gene: TRBV18
abundance: .
j_gene: TRBJ2-1
CDR3nt: TGTGCCAGCTCACCGGGACTAGCACCGAGCTCCTACAATGAGCAGTTCTTC
CDR3aa: CASSPGLAPSSYNEQFF

d_gene: TRBD1
v_gene: TRBV30
abundance: .
j_gene: TRBJ1-1
CDR3nt: TGTGCCTGGAGTGTGGGAGACAGGGGGTTATCTGAAGCTTTCTTT
CDR3aa: CAWSVGDRGLSEAFF

d_gene: TRBD1
v_gene: TRBV7-3
abundance: .
j_gene: TRBJ2-7
CDR3nt: TGTGCCAGCAGTATGACAGGGATAGTCAACGAGCAGTACTTC
CDR3aa: CASSMTGIVNEQYF

d_gene: .
v_gene: TRBV6-1
abundance: .
j_gene: TRBJ2-7
CDR3nt: TGTGCCAGCAGGCCAGGGGCCTCCTACGAGCAGTACTTC
CDR3aa: CASRPGASYEQYF

d_gene: .
v_gene: TRBV11-3
abundance: once
j_gene: TRBJ1-1
CDR3nt: TGTGCCAGCAGTCCCGGGGAGGACACTGAAGCTTTCTTT
CDR3aa: CASSPGEDTEAFF

d_gene: .
v_gene: TRBV9
abundance: .
j_gene: TRBJ1-2
CDR3nt: TGTGCCAGCAGCGTAGAGCCGACTAACTATGGCTACACCTTC
CDR3aa: CASSVEPTNYGYTF